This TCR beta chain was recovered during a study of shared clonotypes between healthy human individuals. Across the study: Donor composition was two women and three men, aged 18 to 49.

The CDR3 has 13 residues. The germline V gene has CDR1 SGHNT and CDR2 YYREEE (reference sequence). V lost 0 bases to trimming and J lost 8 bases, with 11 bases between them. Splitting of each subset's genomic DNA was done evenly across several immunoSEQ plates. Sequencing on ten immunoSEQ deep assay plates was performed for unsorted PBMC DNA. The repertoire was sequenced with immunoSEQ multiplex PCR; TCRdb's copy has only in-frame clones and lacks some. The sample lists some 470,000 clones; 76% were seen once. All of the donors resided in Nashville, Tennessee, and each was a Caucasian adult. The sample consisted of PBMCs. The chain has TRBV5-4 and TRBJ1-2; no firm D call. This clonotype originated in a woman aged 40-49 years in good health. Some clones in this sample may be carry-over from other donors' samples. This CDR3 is CASSLGSFGGYTF. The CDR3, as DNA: TGTGCCAGCAGCTTGGGTTCCTTCGGCGGCTACACCTTC.